This T cell receptor (beta chain) was sequenced in a study of identical twins. Turning to this clonotype: Antigen unknown.

Germline CDR1 and CDR2: MGHRA and YSYEKL. The CDR3 has 15 residues. V lost 1 base to trimming and J lost 7 bases; unmatched junction nucleotides: 1. TCRdb recomputed calls from the 5' RACE reads with MiXCR, one row per CDR3 protein. The data contain roughly 350,000 distinct CDR3 sequences, 12% of them singletons. General observations from the study: The models systematically underestimated how much out-of-frame TCR alpha was shared in monozygotic twins. The degree of excess twin sharing was weaker in beta out-of-frame sequences. The study based its conclusions on cross-sectional statistical analysis and did not follow the same donors. Fewer insertions characterized abundant cord blood beta clonotypes, whereas memory repertoires showed none.

The data were also submitted as part of a second study, on yellow fever vaccine responses in identical twins.

This sequence joins TRBV4-1 and TRBJ2-5; 15 bases match TRBD2. This TCR was sampled from a woman younger than 30 in good health. Sequences were obtained from CD8+ T cells sorted from blood. CDR3 bases: TGCGCCAGCAGCCAAGGGACTAGCGGGGGGGCGACCCAGTACTTC. Protein: CASSQGTSGGATQYF.